The rows below give T cell receptor beta chains drawn from one sample of a study of glioma-infiltrating T cells. TCRdb itself ran the multiplex PCR reads through MiXCR, one entry per CDR3 protein. This sample yields about 12,000 distinct CDR3 sequences, of which around a quarter are seen a single time; approximately 40% belongs to the top ten. The sequenced sample consisted of glioma tissue, nonneoplastic brain tissue, or PBMCs (not recorded which). All receptors come from a human donor with low-grade glioma or glioblastoma, undergoing nonglioma brain surgery, or in good health (not recorded which). CDR3s include the opening cysteine and the closing phenylalanine or tryptophan. D genes are given only for firm matches. The size of a clone is reported for some rows only, either as once, few or many, or as a class for expanded clones.

CASSLRREQYF	TGTGCCAGCAGCTTACGACGGGAGCAGTACTTC	TRBJ2-5	NA	TRBV11-1	NA
CASSRGQEAQAFF	TGTGCCAGCTCACGGGGACAGGAAGCCCAAGCTTTCTTT	TRBJ1-1	many	TRBV18	TRBD1
CASSLGQYGYTF	TGTGCCAGCAGCCTAGGGCAGTATGGCTACACCTTC	TRBJ1-2	few	TRBV3-1	NA
CASSRLAGSTDTQYF	TGTGCCAGCTCCCGACTAGCGGGAAGCACAGATACGCAGTATTTT	TRBJ2-3	few	TRBV18	TRBD2
CASSLAGNTEAFF	TGTGCCAGCAGCTTGGCCGGGAACACTGAAGCTTTCTTT	TRBJ1-1	medium-sized	TRBV5-4	NA
CASSQEGLAANTGELFF	TGTGCCAGCAGCCAAGAAGGGCTAGCGGCCAACACCGGGGAGCTGTTTTTT	TRBJ2-2	many	TRBV4-2	TRBD2
CASSFVGTYGYTF	TGTGCCAGCAGTTTTGTGGGAACCTATGGCTACACCTTC	TRBJ1-2	many	TRBV28	NA
CAISESFASGETEQYF	TGTGCCATCAGTGAGTCGTTTGCTAGCGGGGAGACGGAGCAGTACTTC	TRBJ2-7	NA	TRBV10-3	TRBD2
CASSPGTVYSNQPQHF	TGTGCCAGCAGTCCGGGGACAGTTTATAGCAATCAGCCCCAGCATTTT	TRBJ1-5	NA	TRBV12-3/TRBV12-4	TRBD1
CASSLGDRRNTIYF	TGTGCCAGCAGTCTGGGGGACAGAAGAAACACCATATATTTT	TRBJ1-3	many	TRBV28	TRBD1
CASSSRLADTYNEQFF	TGTGCCAGCAGTTCGCGACTAGCTGATACCTACAATGAGCAGTTCTTC	TRBJ2-1	many	TRBV6-2/TRBV6-3	TRBD2